These 6 T cell receptor beta chains were all obtained from the same sample, sequenced in a study of blood T cell repertoires in COVID-19. The data were produced by immunoSEQ multiplex PCR, yet TCRdb's version contains in-frame clones alone and is incomplete. The sample contains fewer than 250,000 clones, over 80% of which appear only once. The specimen was peripheral blood. The receptors stem from a man aged 60-69 years with COVID-19, enrolled during active disease.

The rearrangement joins TRBV12-3 or TRBV12-4 to TRBJ1-2; D is unclear. The CDR3 has 11 residues. Trimming left V 8 bases short and J 5 bases short, with 9 bases between. The CDR3 sequence: CASGRLYGYTF. The DNA for the CDR3 is TGTGCCAGCGGCAGGCTTTATGGCTACACCTTC.

This chain connects TRBV5-1 to TRBJ1-1, with D perhaps matching TRBD1 (5 bases). This CDR3 comprises 14 residues. The ends were cut back, 0 bases at V and 3 bases at J, with 9 bases in the middle. Germline CDR1 reads SGHRS; CDR2 reads YFSETQ. CDR3 amino acids: CASSLDSGDTEAFF. CDR3 DNA sequence: TGCGCCAGCAGCTTGGATTCGGGGGACACTGAAGCTTTCTTT.

This clone was seen only once. The rearrangement joins TRBV3-1 (or the pseudogene TRBV3-2) to TRBJ1-2; tentative D call: TRBD1 (6 bases). Germline V gene lookup returns CDR1 LGHDT and CDR2 YNNKEL (reference sequence). The germline V and J ends were trimmed by 4 bases and 8 bases, with 11 bases remaining between them. The CDR3 runs 12 residues. The CDR3 DNA reads TGTGCCAGCAGCCCAGGGGCGACGGGCTACACCTTC. Translated, it gives CASSPGATGYTF.

A note on this clone: This sample includes further DNA sequences coding for the same CDR3. The rearrangement links TRBV29-1 to TRBJ2-3, with 9 bases lining up with TRBD2. This CDR3 comprises 13 residues. Germline values: CDR1 SQVTM, CDR2 ANQGSEA. With 6 bases clipped from V and 1 base from J, the junction kept 2 bases outside the gene matches. The CDR3 sequence is CSVRTSGTDTQYF. CDR3 coding DNA: TGCAGCGTCAGGACTAGCGGCACAGATACGCAGTATTTT.

V is TRBV4-3 and J is TRBJ1-2; D is unclear. This CDR3 is 16 amino acids long. Germline assignment: CDR1 LGHNA and CDR2 YSLEER. V was trimmed by 0 bases and J by 4 bases, leaving 15 bases between them. CDR3 loop: CASSQEEHPTGYGYTF. The CDR3, as DNA: TGCGCCAGCAGCCAAGAGGAACACCCCACGGGCTATGGCTACACCTTC.

Here the CDR3 DNA reads TGTGCCAGCACCTTCCTGGACAGGGGAAACACTGAAGCTTTCTTT. Translation: CASTFLDRGNTEAFF. The chain has TRBV6-5 and TRBJ1-1; 9 bases are a match to TRBD1. The CDR3 extends over 15 amino acids. Germline values: CDR1 MNHEY, CDR2 SVGAGI. J gave up 2 bases and V 7 bases, and 8 bases lay outside the gene matches.